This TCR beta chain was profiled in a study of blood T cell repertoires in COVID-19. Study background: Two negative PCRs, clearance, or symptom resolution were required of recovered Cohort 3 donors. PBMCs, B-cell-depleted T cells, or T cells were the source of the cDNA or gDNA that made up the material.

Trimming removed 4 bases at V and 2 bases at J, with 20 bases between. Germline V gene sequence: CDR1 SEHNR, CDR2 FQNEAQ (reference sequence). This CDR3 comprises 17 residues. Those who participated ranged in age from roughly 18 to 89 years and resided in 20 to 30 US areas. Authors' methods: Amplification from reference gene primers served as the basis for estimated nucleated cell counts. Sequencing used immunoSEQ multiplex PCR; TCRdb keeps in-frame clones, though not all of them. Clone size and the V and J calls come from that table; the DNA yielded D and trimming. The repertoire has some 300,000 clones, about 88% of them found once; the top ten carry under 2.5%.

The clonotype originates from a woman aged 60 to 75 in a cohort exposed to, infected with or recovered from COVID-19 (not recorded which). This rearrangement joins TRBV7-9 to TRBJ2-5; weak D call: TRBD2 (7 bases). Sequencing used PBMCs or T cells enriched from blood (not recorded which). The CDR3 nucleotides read TGTGCCAGCAGCTATTATTCGGGGGGCGTCTTTCAAGAGACCCAGTACTTC. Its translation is CASSYYSGGVFQETQYF.